This T cell receptor beta chain was profiled in a study of T cells in Graves' hyperthyroidism and ophthalmopathy. Notes on the study in general: Most expanded thyroid clonotypes above 0.001 recurred in blood.

This clonotype was seen more than once but under ten times. Antigen specificity is unknown. TCR beta CDR3 region amplification was performed from RNA transcripts. Initially, a first-round RT-PCR of the TCR CDR3 employed the HTBI primer set. TCRdb re-called the multiplex PCR reads through MiXCR, storing one row per CDR3 protein. Here the sample spans some 530,000 distinct CDR3 sequences, 22% being singletons. Diagnostic assessment was based on clinical symptoms, serum thyroxine and TRAb, thyroid ultrasound and orbital computed tomography. The CDR3 sequence is 13 residues long. Between the trimmed V and J ends, which lost 0 bases and 0 bases, there was a span of 3 bases. Germline values: CDR1 DFQATT, CDR2 SNEGSKA (reference sequence).

J is TRBJ1-5 and V is TRBV20-1, with D hard to call. This receptor was taken from a woman between 65 and 79 years old with Graves' ophthalmopathy. The sample was blood. The CDR3 region is CSARETSNQPQHF. The DNA for the CDR3 is TGCAGTGCTAGAGAAACTAGCAATCAGCCCCAGCATTTT.